These 10 T cell receptor beta chains were all obtained from the same sample, sequenced in a study of blood T cells in healthy people across ages. A second PCR, run for about 6 to 12 cycles, used a sample-barcoded 5' primer plus a J-beta primer mix. TCRdb re-called the 5' RACE reads through MiXCR, storing one row per CDR3 protein. The table lists over 600,000 distinct CDR3 sequences, 46% of them singletons. The sample consisted of blood. The receptors come from a man older than 75 in good health.

This chain connects TRBV7-2 to TRBJ2-2; tentative D call: TRBD2 (6 bases). The V gene lost 3 bases and the J gene lost 5 bases, with 10 bases spanning the gap. The CDR3 consists of 14 residues. Germline values: CDR1 SGHTA, CDR2 FQGNSA. The CDR3 DNA follows: TGTGCCAGCAGCTTGGGTGGGAGGACCGGGGAGCTGTTTTTT. It yields the protein CASSLGGRTGELFF.

This clonotype was seen only a few times. The chain joins TRBV12-3 or TRBV12-4 to TRBJ2-1; D possibly corresponds to TRBD1 (6 bases). The CDR3 is 12 amino acids. Trimming removed 3 bases at V and 9 bases at J, with 9 bases between. The CDR3 nucleotides read TGTGCCAGCAGTTTTTCAGGGGTTGAGCAGTTCTTC. The encoded protein is CASSFSGVEQFF.

This clonotype appeared a few times. The V call is TRBV7-2, the J call TRBJ2-1, with 8 bases that match TRBD2. The J call is uncertain, as TRBJ2-7 better fits the DNA end. This CDR3 contains 14 residues. CDR1 is SGHTA and CDR2 is FQGNSA in the germline V gene. The CDR3 is CASRQTSAYNEQYF. CDR3 sequence (DNA): TGTGCCAGCAGGCAGACTAGCGCCTACAATGAGCAGTACTTC.

The gene calls are TRBV5-1 and TRBJ2-6; D is uncertain. The germline V gene has CDR1 SGHRS and CDR2 YFSETQ. V was shortened by 4 bases and J by 2 bases, with 13 bases between the two germline ends. There are 16 residues in the CDR3. In DNA form, the CDR3 reads TGCGCCAGCAGCCCACTTGATTATCCTGGGGCCAACGTCCTGACTTTC. Protein: CASSPLDYPGANVLTF.

The table lists this clonotype with a few counts. The chain is built from TRBV3-1 and TRBJ1-2; D possibly corresponds to TRBD1 (6 bases). Germline V gives CDR1 LGHDT, CDR2 YNNKEL (reference sequence). Trimming cost V 5 bases and J 4 bases, with 17 bases left between them. The CDR3 length is 15 residues. The CDR3: CASSLGGGLGYGYTF. CDR3 coding DNA: TGTGCCAGCAGCTTGGGCGGGGGGCTCGGCTATGGCTACACCTTC.

This clonotype was seen only a few times. The chain links TRBV5-5 to TRBJ2-5; 7 bases fit TRBD2. V shed 1 base and J 5 bases; nucleotides not matched to a gene: 5. Germline V CDR1 and CDR2: SGHKS, YYEKEE (reference sequence). The CDR3 has 14 amino acids. The CDR3 bases are TGTGCCAGCAGCTTGCGACTAGCCCCCGAGACCCAGTACTTC. Amino acid sequence: CASSLRLAPETQYF.

This clonotype was counted a few times. The chain couples TRBV7-2 to TRBJ2-7; 8 nucleotides match TRBD1. The length of the CDR3 is 15 residues. Per the germline V gene, CDR1 is SGHTA and CDR2 is FQGNSA. V lost 7 bases to trimming and J lost 5 bases; unmatched junction nucleotides: 13. CDR3 sequence (DNA): TGTGCCAGCACCCAGGGGGCCGGGAGAAGGAACGAGCAGTACTTC. Translated, it gives CASTQGAGRRNEQYF.

The CDR3 region has the DNA TGCAGCGTTGACTCGGGGTCCGAGCAGTACTTC. This codes for CSVDSGSEQYF. V usage is TRBV29-1 and J usage is TRBJ2-7, with D perhaps TRBD2 (5 bases). CDR3 length: 11 residues. V was clipped by 3 bases and J by 6 bases, with 9 bases between them. Germline assignment: CDR1 SQVTM and CDR2 ANQGSEA.

As concerns this clonotype: A much larger clonotype is one base distant, so this may be a read error. The rearrangement joins TRBV7-2 to TRBJ2-4, with TRBD1 matching 7 bases. The closer fit of TRBJ2-7 to the DNA end suggests the J call may be wrong. Per germline, CDR1 SGHTA and CDR2 FQGNSA. The CDR3 consists of 12 residues. The CDR3 region has the DNA TGTGCCAGCACGGGACAGAACTACGAGCAGTACTTC. This sequence encodes CASTGQNYEQYF.

The chain combines TRBV9 with TRBJ2-3; D is possibly TRBD1 (6 bases). This CDR3 spans 17 amino acids. The germline V gene encodes CDR1 SGDLS and CDR2 YYNGEE. Trimming cost V 1 base and J 0 bases, with 15 bases left between them. CDR3 sequence: CASSVRGDTLSTDTQYF. Written as DNA, the CDR3 is TGTGCCAGCAGCGTAAGAGGGGACACCCTAAGCACAGATACGCAGTATTTT.